This TCR beta chain is from a study of blood T cell repertoires in COVID-19. Study context: The study drew acute and convalescent COVID-19 samples from the United States, Italy and Spain. T cells, B-cell-depleted T cells, or PBMCs provided the cDNA or gDNA that served as material.

Only one count was recorded for this clone. Per the original methods: Amplified reference gene primers provided the basis for estimating nucleated cell counts. Produced via immunoSEQ multiplex PCR; TCRdb's table is partial and in-frame only. The DNA was the basis for D and trimming; V, J and clone size are from that table. This sample has 65,000 to 75,000 clones; roughly nine tenths occur once, and the top ten carry about 5%. The CDR3 totals 13 residues. CDR1 and CDR2 from the germline V gene are SGHAT and FQNNGV. V lost 1 base, J lost 3 bases, and 7 bases lay in between. Sequenced: peripheral blood. This TCR was sampled from a woman between 50 and 59 years old with active COVID-19. The chain is built from TRBV11-2 and TRBJ2-7; D gene ambiguous. The CDR3, as DNA: TGTGCCAGCAGCTTAGCGGTAGACTACGAGCAGTACTTC. The encoded protein is CASSLAVDYEQYF.